The clone carrying this TCR beta chain has ten or more counts. Looked up from germline, CDR1 is MNHEY and CDR2 is SVGAGI. The V end lost 4 bases, the J end lost 1 base, and 5 bases lay between the germline ends. This CDR3 is 13 amino acids long. The source of the sample is a study of Graves' ophthalmopathy and Graves' hyperthyroidism. The TCR beta CDR3 regions underwent amplification from RNA transcripts. After a first-round RT-PCR with HTBI primers, a second-round multiplex PCR was run. TCRdb re-derived calls from the multiplex PCR reads in MiXCR, one entry per CDR3 protein. The data contain about 400,000 distinct CDR3 sequences, around 20% of them singletons.

The V gene is TRBV6-5, the J gene TRBJ1-5, with D maybe TRBD1 (5 bases). The sample taken for sequencing was peripheral blood. The receptor was isolated from a young woman with stable Graves' hyperthyroidism. The CDR3 here is CASSWGSNQPQHF. The DNA for the CDR3 is TGTGCCAGCAGTTGGGGCAGCAATCAGCCCCAGCATTTT.